Below, 30 T cell receptor beta chains from the same sample are listed, as sequenced in a study of response to subunit inactivated influenza vaccine. TCRdb itself ran the RT-PCR reads through MiXCR, one entry per CDR3 protein. The sample records roughly 700,000 distinct CDR3 sequences, about 15% being singletons. The sample was PBMCs from blood, taken 14 days before vaccination. All receptors derive from a man aged 50-60 years who received an inactivated influenza vaccine.

In its sample, this clonotype was seen many times. CDR3: CASSQDPGRMTDTQYF. The CDR3 bases are TGCGCCAGCAGCCAAGATCCAGGGAGGATGACAGATACGCAGTATTTT. This chain joins TRBV4-3 and TRBJ2-3, with D perhaps TRBD2 (6 bases). Looked up from germline, CDR1 is LGHNA and CDR2 is YSLEER. The CDR3 is made up of 16 amino acids. Trimming removed 0 bases from V and 3 bases from J, with 13 bases in between.

The rearrangement uses TRBV4-2 and TRBJ2-3, with D uncertain. V lost 0 bases to trimming and J lost 4 bases, with 5 bases between them. Germline values: CDR1 LGHNA, CDR2 YNFKEQ. This CDR3 has 13 residues. DNA for the CDR3: TGTGCCAGCAGCCAAGATTCGGCAGATACGCAGTATTTT. It yields the protein CASSQDSADTQYF.

The V call is TRBV3-1, the J call TRBJ1-3, with TRBD1 as a possible D gene (5 bases). Germline CDR1 LGHDT, CDR2 YNNKEL (reference sequence). The CDR3 is 16 amino acids. The V and J ends lost 1 base and 2 bases respectively, with 12 bases between them. The CDR3 loop reads CASSQGGSRAGNTIYF. CDR3 nucleotides: TGTGCCAGCAGCCAAGGTGGAAGCAGGGCTGGAAACACCATATATTTT. Combining the CDR3 with reference TRBV3-1 and TRBJ1-3 gives the whole variable domain DTAVSQTPKYLVTQMGNDKSIKCEQNLGHDTMYWYKQDSKKFLKIMFSYNNKELIINETVPNRFSPKSPDKAHLNLHINSLELGDSAVYFCASSQGGSRAGNTIYFGEGSWLTVV.

The chain is built from TRBV5-1 and TRBJ2-7, with 7 bases that match TRBD1. The V segment lost 1 base and the J segment 1 base; nucleotides outside the gene matches: 2. CDR3 length equals 14 residues. Germline V lookup: CDR1 SGHRS, CDR2 YFSETQ. The CDR3: CASSLWGQSYEQYF. DNA of the CDR3: TGCGCCAGCAGCTTGTGGGGACAGTCCTACGAGCAGTACTTC. Filled out from reference TRBV5-1 and TRBJ2-7, the complete variable domain reads KAGVTQTPRYLIKTRGQQVTLSCSPISGHRSVSWYQQTPGQGLQFLFEYFSETQRNKGNFPGRFSGRQFSNSRSEMNVSTLELGDSALYLCASSLWGQSYEQYFGPGTRLTVT.

This clonotype was observed a few times. The rearrangement joins TRBV14 to TRBJ2-5; TRBD2 might be the D (6 bases). CDR3 size: 15 residues. Germline loops: CDR1 SGHDN, CDR2 FVKESK. V shed 1 base and J shed 4 bases, with 13 bases lying between them. The CDR3 protein is CASSQARGIPETQYF. The DNA for the CDR3 is TGTGCCAGCAGCCAAGCGCGGGGAATCCCAGAGACCCAGTACTTC.

The chain recombines TRBV25-1 with TRBJ2-3, with 11 bases aligning to TRBD2. CDR3 size: 15 residues. The V segment lost 7 bases and the J segment 8 bases; nucleotides outside the gene matches: 11. Germline V CDR1 and CDR2: MGHDK, SYGVNS. The CDR3 protein is CASTSGTSGTGTQYF. CDR3 in DNA: TGTGCCAGCACCTCCGGGACTAGCGGAACTGGTACGCAGTATTTT.

This chain joins TRBV2 and TRBJ2-3; D is unclear. This CDR3 spans 14 amino acids. Germline CDR1 and CDR2: SNHLY and FYNNEI. The ends were cut back, 5 bases at V and 4 bases at J, with 13 bases in the middle. The CDR3 DNA is TGTGCCAGCAGTTCGACAAACGTTGCAGATACGCAGTATTTT. Translated: CASSSTNVADTQYF.

The genes are TRBV20-1 and TRBJ2-3, with TRBD1 matching over 7 bases. The CDR3 extends over 14 amino acids. Looked up from germline, CDR1 is DFQATT and CDR2 is SNEGSKA (reference sequence). V shed 5 bases and J 5 bases; nucleotides not matched to a gene: 10. This CDR3 reads CSAYRGFDGDTQYF. DNA of the CDR3: TGCAGTGCTTACAGGGGTTTTGATGGAGATACGCAGTATTTT.

This clonotype was counted many times. The chain employs TRBV29-1 and TRBJ2-1, with D unresolved. From germline, CDR1 is SQVTM and CDR2 ANQGSEA. The CDR3 is 15 residues long. Trimming cost V 1 base and J 0 bases, with 10 bases left between them. The CDR3 DNA reads as TGCAGCGTTGAAGGGACGGCGAGCTCCTACAATGAGCAGTTCTTC. This translates into CSVEGTASSYNEQFF.

The genes are TRBV7-6 and TRBJ2-6; 7 bases map to TRBD1. The CDR3 runs 18 residues. The junction had 13 bases not matched to a gene; V was cut back by 5 bases and J by 3 bases. Germline V gene data show CDR1 as SGHVS and CDR2 as FNYEAQ. The CDR3 is CASSNWQGDHVGANVLTF. CDR3 bases: TGTGCCAGCAGCAACTGGCAGGGGGACCACGTTGGGGCCAACGTCCTGACTTTC.

This clonotype was counted only a few times. The J gene is TRBJ2-7, the V gene TRBV30; 8 nucleotides match TRBD2. The V and J ends lost 4 bases and 7 bases, in that order; junction bases with no gene match: 9. Germline CDR1 GTSNPN, CDR2 SVGIG (reference sequence). CDR3 length: 13 residues. The CDR3 is CAWMRAGAGEQYF. CDR3 in DNA: TGTGCCTGGATGCGAGCGGGAGCCGGTGAGCAGTACTTC.

Written as DNA, the CDR3 is TGTGCCAGCAGCCTGTCCGACCGGAGCTCCTACAATGAGCAGTTCTTC. Its translation is CASSLSDRSSYNEQFF. The chain has TRBV11-3 and TRBJ2-1, with D hard to call. Trimming removed 5 bases at V and 0 bases at J, with 14 bases between. This CDR3 region has 16 residues. CDR1 SGHNT and CDR2 YENEEA come from the germline V gene.

J is TRBJ2-1 and V is TRBV4-2; 12 bases align to TRBD2. The CDR3 is 19 residues long. CDR1 is LGHNA and CDR2 is YNFKEQ in the germline V gene. V trimming: 1 base; J trimming: 2 bases; junction bases outside the gene matches: 9. For the CDR3, the DNA is TGTGCCAGCAGCCAAGGACTAGCGGGGGCCCCGACTCCCTACAATGAGCAGTTCTTC. This gives the protein CASSQGLAGAPTPYNEQFF.

The rearrangement joins TRBV7-2 to TRBJ2-3; no clear D. Trimming removed 1 base at V and 2 bases at J, with 19 bases between. CDR3 length: 18 amino acids. Germline-derived CDR1 and CDR2 are SGHTA and FQGNSA. CDR3 residues: CASSLVAGGKANTDTQYF. Here the CDR3 DNA reads TGTGCCAGCAGCTTAGTCGCCGGCGGAAAAGCTAACACAGATACGCAGTATTTT.

A few counts support this clonotype. This CDR3 reads CSARTGTIYEQYF. The CDR3, as DNA: TGCAGTGCTAGGACCGGGACTATCTACGAGCAGTACTTC. This chain joins TRBV20-1 and TRBJ2-7; TRBD2 aligns across 7 bases. After removal of 3 bases from V and 3 bases from J, the junction contained 5 bases not matched to a gene. CDR3 size: 13 residues. CDR1 is DFQATT, CDR2 SNEGSKA, per germline (reference sequence).

V and J are TRBV4-3 and TRBJ2-5, with D tentatively TRBD2 (5 bases). Trimming stripped 0 bases from V and 5 bases from J, with 13 bases between. Germline V lookup: CDR1 LGHNA, CDR2 YSLEER. The CDR3 is 15 residues long. The CDR3 DNA is TGCGCCAGCAGCCAAGATCTTGGGTCGGGGGAGACCCAGTACTTC. It is translated as CASSQDLGSGETQYF.

This clonotype was counted ten times or more. The V and J genes are TRBV29-1 and TRBJ1-1; 8 positions match TRBD1. CDR3 length: 13 residues. J was trimmed by 5 bases and V by 7 bases; bases with no gene match: 9. Germline lookup yields CDR1 SQVTM and CDR2 ANQGSEA. CDR3 in DNA: TGCAGCGCCTCCAGGGGGCCGGGGACTGAAGCTTTCTTT. Its translation: CSASRGPGTEAFF.

This rearrangement joins TRBV20-1 to TRBJ2-3; TRBD2 might be the D (6 bases). V dropped 1 base and J dropped 7 bases, with 12 bases sitting between them. The CDR3 spans 13 residues. The germline V gene encodes CDR1 DFQATT and CDR2 SNEGSKA (reference sequence). CDR3 sequence: CSARVSGRNTQYF. The CDR3 DNA sequence: TGCAGTGCTAGAGTATCCGGGAGAAATACGCAGTATTTT.

This chain uses TRBV27 with TRBJ2-7; 8 positions match TRBD2. V lost 7 bases and J lost 2; bases outside the gene matches: 13. The CDR3 is 16 amino acids. Germline loops: CDR1 MNHEY, CDR2 SMNVEV (reference sequence). The CDR3: CASTLLSGGYPYEQYF. CDR3 nucleotides: TGTGCCAGCACTCTCTTATCGGGGGGGTATCCCTACGAGCAGTACTTC.

This clonotype was counted ten times or more. The CDR3 coding sequence is TGCAGTGCTAGAGGCAGCCTAGCGGGGTCCTACGAGCAGTACTTC. Its protein is CSARGSLAGSYEQYF. The chain combines TRBV20-1 with TRBJ2-7, with 9 bases matching TRBD2. V was pared by 1 base and J by 1 base, with 5 bases of the junction left unmatched. The CDR3 contains 15 residues. Germline assignment: CDR1 DFQATT and CDR2 SNEGSKA (reference sequence).

This chain joins TRBV20-1 and TRBJ2-3, with D tentatively TRBD1 (5 bases). CDR3 length: 14 residues. V was clipped by 0 bases and J by 2 bases, with 9 bases between them. Per germline, CDR1 DFQATT and CDR2 SNEGSKA (reference sequence). Here the CDR3 reads CSAREGRNTDTQYF. The CDR3 DNA is TGCAGTGCTAGAGAGGGGCGGAACACAGATACGCAGTATTTT.

This clonotype came up a few times. V gene TRBV5-1 combines with J gene TRBJ1-5; TRBD1 matches 7 bases. The trim removed 1 base at V and 1 base at J, leaving 5 bases unmatched. The CDR3 loop spans 16 amino acids. CDR1 and CDR2 (germline): SGHRS, YFSETQ. The CDR3 nucleotides read TGCGCCAGCAGCTTGCATGCAGGGGGAAGCAATCAGCCCCAGCATTTT. As protein: CASSLHAGGSNQPQHF.

This clonotype occurred a few times. The rearrangement uses TRBV20-1 and TRBJ2-1, with 14 bases lining up with TRBD2. The CDR3 covers 13 residues. Trimming took 4 bases from V and 10 from J; bases not matched to a gene: 3. The germline V gene encodes CDR1 DFQATT and CDR2 SNEGSKA (reference sequence). CDR3: CSATRTSGGEQFF. The CDR3 DNA reads as TGCAGTGCTACCAGGACTAGCGGGGGGGAGCAGTTCTTC.

This clonotype has just a few counts. J is TRBJ2-2 and V is TRBV7-8; 9 bases are shared with TRBD1. This CDR3 has 15 amino acids. The trim removed 1 base at V and 9 bases at J, leaving 6 bases unmatched. The germline V gene has CDR1 SGHVS and CDR2 FQNEAQ. CDR3 sequence: CASSLGGQGDRELFF. CDR3 DNA: TGTGCCAGCAGCTTAGGGGGACAGGGTGACCGGGAGCTGTTTTTT.

The chain carries TRBV7-2 and TRBJ2-1; 13 bases map to TRBD2. The CDR3 contains 16 residues. Germline lookup yields CDR1 SGHTA and CDR2 FQGNSA. The V gene end was trimmed by 5 bases and the J gene end by 8 bases; junction bases not matched to a gene: 9. The CDR3 loop reads CASSGTSGGANYEQFF. CDR3 coding DNA: TGTGCCAGCAGCGGAACTAGCGGGGGGGCAAATTATGAGCAGTTCTTC.

This clonotype was seen a few times. The chain couples TRBV7-2 to TRBJ2-1; 9 positions match TRBD1. CDR1 SGHTA and CDR2 FQGNSA come from the germline V gene. The V gene end was trimmed by 4 bases and the J gene end by 7 bases; junction bases not matched to a gene: 2. This CDR3 has 13 amino acids. The CDR3 DNA is TGTGCCAGCAGCTACGGGACAGGGAATGAGCAGTTCTTC. Translated: CASSYGTGNEQFF.

At least ten counts were recorded for this clonotype. The V gene is TRBV12-3 or TRBV12-4, the J gene TRBJ2-1; 8 bases are a match to TRBD1. The CDR3 sequence is 14 residues long. V gave up 5 bases and J gave up 2 bases; unmatched junction bases: 2. The CDR3 here is CASSTGGPYNEQFF. The CDR3 nucleotides read TGTGCCAGCAGTACAGGGGGGCCCTACAATGAGCAGTTCTTC.

This clonotype was counted a few times. CDR3 amino acids: CSARRNPADEQYF. In DNA form, the CDR3 reads TGCAGTGCTAGAAGAAACCCCGCGGACGAGCAGTACTTC. The chain couples TRBV20-1 to TRBJ2-7; no reliable D call. Trimming took off 2 bases at V and 5 bases at J, with 13 bases between the two ends. Germline loops: CDR1 DFQATT, CDR2 SNEGSKA (reference sequence). This CDR3 is built from 13 residues.

This clonotype was counted ten times or more. J is TRBJ2-7 and V is TRBV11-2; weak D call: TRBD2 (6 bases). Looked up from germline, CDR1 is SGHAT and CDR2 is FQNNGV. V was cut by 1 base and J by 4 bases, with 14 bases left in between. There are 15 residues in the CDR3. The CDR3 DNA sequence: TGTGCCAGCAGCTTAGTGGGACTGGGGGGTTACGAGCAGTACTTC. Protein sequence: CASSLVGLGGYEQYF.

V usage is TRBV12-3 or TRBV12-4 and J usage is TRBJ2-4, with TRBD2 matching over 9 bases. This CDR3 comprises 16 residues. V trimming: 6 bases; J trimming: 0 bases; junction bases outside the gene matches: 6. The CDR3 reads CASSHGLAQAKNIQYF. CDR3 DNA sequence: TGTGCCAGCAGCCACGGACTAGCGCAAGCCAAAAACATTCAGTACTTC.